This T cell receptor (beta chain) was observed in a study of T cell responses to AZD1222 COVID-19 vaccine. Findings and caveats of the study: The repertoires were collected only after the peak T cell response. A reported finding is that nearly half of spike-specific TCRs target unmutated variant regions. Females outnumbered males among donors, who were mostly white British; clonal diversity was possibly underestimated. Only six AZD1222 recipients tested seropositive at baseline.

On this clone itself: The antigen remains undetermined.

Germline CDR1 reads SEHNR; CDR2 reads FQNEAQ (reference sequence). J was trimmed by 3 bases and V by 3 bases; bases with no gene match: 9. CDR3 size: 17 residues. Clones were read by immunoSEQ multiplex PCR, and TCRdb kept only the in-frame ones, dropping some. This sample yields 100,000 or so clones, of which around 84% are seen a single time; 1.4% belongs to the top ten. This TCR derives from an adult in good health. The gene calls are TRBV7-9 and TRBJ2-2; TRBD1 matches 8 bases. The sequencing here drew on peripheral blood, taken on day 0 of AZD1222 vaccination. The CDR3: CASSFPSGQEDTGELFF. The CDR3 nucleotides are TGTGCCAGCAGCTTTCCTTCGGGACAGGAGGACACCGGGGAGCTGTTTTTT.